Each of the 18 T cell receptor beta chains below was sequenced from the same sample in a study of cytomegalovirus exposure and HLA in healthy donors. Repertoires were generated with immunoSEQ multiplex PCR, while TCRdb's copy carries only in-frame clones and drops some. The repertoire holds approximately 150,000 clones, more than 85% seen once, with 0.55% to 0.8% in the top ten. Material: PBMCs. The receptors here all came from a man aged 18 to 35 in good health and CMV-seronegative.

This sequence joins TRBV5-4 and TRBJ2-1; possibly TRBD2 for D (7 bases). Germline V lookup: CDR1 SGHNT, CDR2 YYREEE (reference sequence). CDR3 length: 17 amino acids. V was cut by 4 bases and J by 2 bases, with 19 bases left in between. This CDR3 is CASSADGAGAPYNEQFF. In nucleotides, the CDR3 is TGTGCCAGCAGCGCAGATGGTGCGGGGGCCCCCTACAATGAGCAGTTCTTC.

This clone appeared a few times. V gene TRBV13 combines with J gene TRBJ2-7; D perhaps matches TRBD2 (6 bases). The CDR3 spans 13 residues. The V and J ends lost 5 bases and 2 bases respectively, with 10 bases between them. Germline V lookup: CDR1 PRHDT, CDR2 FYEKMQ (reference sequence). The CDR3 coding sequence is TGTGCCAGCAGCCGCGGGACCGCCTACGAGCAGTACTTC. It translates to CASSRGTAYEQYF. The full variable domain, its missing parts supplied by reference TRBV13 and TRBJ2-7, is AAGVIQSPRHLIKEKRETATLKCYPIPRHDTVYWYQQGPGQDPQFLISFYEKMQSDKGSIPDRFSAQQFSDYHSELNMSSLELGDSALYFCASSRGTAYEQYFGPGTRLTVT.

The V call is TRBV9, the J call TRBJ2-3; 13 bases are shared with TRBD2. Germline V gene lookup returns CDR1 SGDLS and CDR2 YYNGEE. This CDR3 has 18 amino acids. V gave up 4 bases and J gave up 0 bases; unmatched junction bases: 8. CDR3: CASSIRTSGGGSTDTQYF. DNA for the CDR3: TGTGCCAGCAGCATCAGGACTAGCGGGGGTGGTAGCACAGATACGCAGTATTTT. Supplemented by reference TRBV9 and TRBJ2-3, the full variable domain reads DSGVTQTPKHLITATGQRVTLRCSPRSGDLSVYWYQQSLDQGLQFLIQYYNGEERAKGNILERFSAQQFPDLHSELNLSSLELGDSALYFCASSIRTSGGGSTDTQYFGPGTRLTVL.

The V and J genes are TRBV2 and TRBJ2-1; D is ambiguous. CDR3 size: 12 residues. CDR1 is SNHLY, CDR2 FYNNEI, per germline. V was pared by 4 bases and J by 10 bases, with 11 bases between. The CDR3 DNA is TGTGCCAGCAGTGCTGACACGTTAGAGCAGTTCTTC. This gives the protein CASSADTLEQFF.

V and J are TRBV7-9 and TRBJ1-2; no clear D gene. V was clipped by 8 bases and J by 2 bases, with 12 bases between them. The CDR3 runs to 13 residues. CDR1 SEHNR and CDR2 FQNEAQ come from the germline V gene (reference sequence). CDR3 nucleotides: TGTGCCAGCTCCGAGGCCGGAAACTATGGCTACACCTTC. This encodes CASSEAGNYGYTF.

In its sample, this clone was seen once. This chain connects TRBV30 to TRBJ2-6, with unresolved D. CDR1 and CDR2 (germline): GTSNPN, SVGIG (reference sequence). The ends were cut back, 5 bases at V and 2 bases at J, with 7 bases in the middle. The CDR3 extends over 13 amino acids. The chain's CDR3 is CAWEQPGANVLTF. The CDR3 DNA is TGTGCCTGGGAACAACCTGGGGCCAACGTCCTGACTTTC. The full variable domain, completed using reference TRBV30 and TRBJ2-6, is SQTIHQWPATLVQPVGSPLSLECTVEGTSNPNLYWYRQAAGRGLQLLFYSVGIGQISSEVPQNLSASRPQDRQFILSSKKLLLSDSGFYLCAWEQPGANVLTFGAGSRLTVL.

As DNA, the CDR3 is TGTGCCAGCAGTGACACTAGCGGGAGCTCCTACAATGAGCAGTTCTTC. As protein: CASSDTSGSSYNEQFF. This chain links TRBV6-4 with TRBJ2-1; 11 bases map to TRBD2. The CDR3 length is 16 residues. Germline CDR1 and CDR2: MRHNA and SNTAGT. The V gene end was trimmed by 2 bases and the J gene end by 0 bases; junction bases not matched to a gene: 0.

The gene calls are TRBV5-1 and TRBJ2-7, with 8 bases lining up with TRBD1. J gave up 6 bases and V 4 bases, and 9 bases lay outside the gene matches. The CDR3 runs to 14 residues. Per germline, CDR1 SGHRS and CDR2 YFSETQ. In DNA form, the CDR3 reads TGCGCCAGCAGCCCGGGACAGGTGAGGGGCGAGCAGTACGTC. Amino acid sequence: CASSPGQVRGEQYV.

CDR3 protein: CASSFRNTGELFF. The DNA of the CDR3 is TGTGCCAGCAGTTTTCGGAACACCGGGGAGCTGTTTTTT. The chain is built from TRBV27 and TRBJ2-2; the D is unclear. The CDR3 totals 13 residues. Germline CDR1 reads MNHEY; CDR2 reads SMNVEV (reference sequence). The germline V and J ends were trimmed by 3 bases and 1 base, with 3 bases remaining between them.

The V and J genes are TRBV11-3 and TRBJ2-5; 7 nucleotides align to TRBD1. V trimming: 3 bases; J trimming: 2 bases; junction bases outside the gene matches: 18. Germline-derived CDR1 and CDR2 are SGHNT and YENEEA. This CDR3 is built from 19 residues. The CDR3 protein is CASSFLSPPQDRTQETQYF. For the CDR3, the DNA is TGTGCCAGCAGCTTTTTAAGCCCCCCTCAGGACAGGACACAAGAGACCCAGTACTTC. Complete variable domain (other parts from reference TRBV11-3 and TRBJ2-5): EAGVVQSPRYKIIEKKQPVAFWCNPISGHNTLYWYLQNLGQGPELLIRYENEEAVDDSQLPKDRFSAERLKGVDSTLKIQPAELGDSAVYLCASSFLSPPQDRTQETQYFGPGTRLLVL.

The chain carries TRBV27 and TRBJ1-1, with unresolved D. In germline, CDR1 is MNHEY, CDR2 SMNVEV (reference sequence). The ends were cut back, 6 bases at V and 1 base at J, with 15 bases in the middle. This CDR3 is built from 15 residues. The DNA of the CDR3 is TGTGCCAGCAGGATGACCTGGAGGGAGAACACTGAAGCTTTCTTT. The encoded protein is CASRMTWRENTEAFF.

The V call is TRBV28, the J call TRBJ2-3; D might be TRBD2 (7 bases). This CDR3 is built from 16 residues. Trimming took off 6 bases at V and 3 bases at J, with 19 bases between the two ends. Germline CDR1 reads MDHEN; CDR2 reads SYDVKM. CDR3 coding DNA: TGTGCCAGCAGCGCGTCAGGCGGGGGCCGGACAGATACGCAGTATTTT. It encodes CASSASGGGRTDTQYF.

CDR3 DNA: TGTGCCAGCAGCTACCCGACAGGGGTGAACACTGAAGCTTTCTTT. It encodes CASSYPTGVNTEAFF. The chain employs TRBV7-9 and TRBJ1-1, with TRBD1 identical over 8 bases. Trimming removed 4 bases from V and 0 bases from J; junction bases left unmatched: 4. This CDR3 is built from 15 residues. Germline CDR1 and CDR2: SEHNR and FQNEAQ (reference sequence).

CDR3 nucleotides: TGTGCCAGCAGTCGACTCCGGGACAGGCCTCAAGAGACCCAGTACTTC. It translates to CASSRLRDRPQETQYF. This sequence joins TRBV7-8 and TRBJ2-5; TRBD1 matches 8 bases. CDR1 and CDR2 (germline): SGHVS, FQNEAQ. The CDR3 length is 16 residues. Trimming took 6 bases from V and 2 from J; bases not matched to a gene: 11.

The chain couples TRBV27 to TRBJ2-3, with 8 bases that match TRBD2. The trim removed 0 bases at V and 0 bases at J, leaving 5 bases unmatched. Per germline, CDR1 MNHEY and CDR2 SMNVEV (reference sequence). The CDR3 runs to 17 residues. The CDR3 region has the DNA TGTGCCAGCAGTTTATCCGGGACTAGTATTAGCACAGATACGCAGTATTTT. Translated, it gives CASSLSGTSISTDTQYF.

V usage is TRBV9 and J usage is TRBJ1-1, with 8 bases identical to TRBD1. The junction had 9 bases not matched to a gene; V was cut back by 4 bases and J by 1 base. Germline-derived CDR1 and CDR2 are SGDLS and YYNGEE. CDR3 length: 16 amino acids. As DNA, the CDR3 is TGTGCCAGCAGCAGATGGCAGGGGGCGCAGAACACTGAAGCTTTCTTT. Translated, it gives CASSRWQGAQNTEAFF.

The chain is built from TRBV27 and TRBJ1-5, with 12 bases lining up with TRBD1. The CDR3 is 15 residues long. Germline V CDR1 and CDR2: MNHEY, SMNVEV (reference sequence). Trimming at V came to 2 bases and at J to 6 bases, leaving 2 bases not matched to a gene. The CDR3 reads CASSLGTGGTQPQHF. For the CDR3, the DNA is TGTGCCAGCAGTTTAGGGACAGGGGGCACTCAGCCCCAGCATTTT.

The CDR3 nucleotides read TGTGCCAGCAGTGAACTTACGGGACAGGGGGCAAGTATGGATGGCTACACCTTC. Encoded protein: CASSELTGQGASMDGYTF. V usage is TRBV6-1 and J usage is TRBJ1-2; 12 bases are shared with TRBD1. V was clipped by 2 bases and J by 6 bases; unmatched bases: 13. Per the germline V gene, CDR1 is MNHNS and CDR2 is SASEGT. This CDR3 region has 18 residues.